The text below deals with one T cell receptor (beta chain). What it binds is not known. Germline values: CDR1 MNHEY, CDR2 SMNVEV (reference sequence). There are 11 residues in the CDR3. The data derive from a study of T cells in Graves' hyperthyroidism and ophthalmopathy. Patients were excluded for uncontrolled infection, other autoimmune disease, pregnancy or lactation. General study results and limits: Ophthalmopathy could be told apart from stable hyperthyroidism with a 13 V-J model.

Amplification of TCR beta CDR3 regions was performed using RNA transcripts as template. Using the HTBI primer set, a first-round RT-PCR was run on the TCR CDR3. TCRdb recomputed calls from the multiplex PCR reads with MiXCR, one row per CDR3 protein. The sample carries 250,000 to 300,000 distinct CDR3 sequences, 12% to 15% recorded once. The sequenced sample consisted of blood. The chain employs TRBV27 and TRBJ1-2; 9 positions match TRBD1. This receptor was taken from a woman aged 40 to 49 with Graves' hyperthyroidism. The CDR3 nucleotides are TGTGTTTCCGGGACAGGGAATGGCTACACCTTC. Amino acid sequence: CVSGTGNGYTF.